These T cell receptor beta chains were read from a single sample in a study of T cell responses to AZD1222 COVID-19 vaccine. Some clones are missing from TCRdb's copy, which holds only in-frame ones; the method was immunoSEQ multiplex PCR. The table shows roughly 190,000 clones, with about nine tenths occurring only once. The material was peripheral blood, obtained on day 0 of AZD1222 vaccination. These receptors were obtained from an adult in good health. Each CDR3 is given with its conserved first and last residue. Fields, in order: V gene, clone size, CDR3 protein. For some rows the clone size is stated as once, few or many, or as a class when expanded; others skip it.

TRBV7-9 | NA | CASSLGTGNYGYTF
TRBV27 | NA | CASSFSPLGNTEAFF
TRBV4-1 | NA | CASSQGRYSGGADEQFF
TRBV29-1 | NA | CSVEVRTPNTEAFF
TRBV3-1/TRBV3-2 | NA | CASSQKGGGLGNTEAFF
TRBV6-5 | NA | CASASGSGGAFF
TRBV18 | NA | CASSLKGLAGSNEQFF
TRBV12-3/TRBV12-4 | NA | CASSLAGRETQYF
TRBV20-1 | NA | CSAQVGEGYTF
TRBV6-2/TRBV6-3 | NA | CASSNDRGALNGYTF
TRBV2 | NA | CASSEYGTGDYEQYF
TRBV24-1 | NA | CATSDLPGAGEQYF
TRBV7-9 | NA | CASSLGEGSLAKNIQYF
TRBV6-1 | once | CASSDPTGSGRANEQFF
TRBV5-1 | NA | CASSLQGGIYEQYF
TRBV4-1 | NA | CASRRSAGQNNEQFF
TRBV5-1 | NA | CASSLGAGRHSGNTIYF
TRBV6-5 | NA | CASSSTTLGAYNEQFF
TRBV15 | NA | CATSSLGLRTYEQYF
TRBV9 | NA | CASSGSGTPTETQYF
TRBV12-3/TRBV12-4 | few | CASSSGDTIYF
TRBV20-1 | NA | CSASLDAANEQFF
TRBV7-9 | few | CASSLTGGRITDEQYF
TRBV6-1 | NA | CASSEAVWSGEQYF
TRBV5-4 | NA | CASRSDRGYNEQFF
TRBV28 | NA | CASSMTDLGNTEAFF
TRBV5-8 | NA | CASQQYTDTQYF
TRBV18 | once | CASSPRSVGVSYEQYF
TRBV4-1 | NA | CASSQPQWRESTDTQYF
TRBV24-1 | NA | CATGGTGEKETQYF
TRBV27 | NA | CASGLSNTGELFF
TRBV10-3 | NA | CAISESTAGNTIYF
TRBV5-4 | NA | CASSGQSGTGYYTEQYF
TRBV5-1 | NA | CASSVQRGLHYEQYF
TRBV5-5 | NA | CASSLDWQGLEAFF
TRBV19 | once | CASSQRGSTEAFF
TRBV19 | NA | CASRENGQSNYGYTF